These 22 T cell receptor beta chains came from one sample sequenced in a study of metastatic and nonmetastatic thyroid tumors (TCRdb year 2020). Libraries came from PCR. Sequencing instrument: Illumina HiSeq 4000. TCRdb trimmed the raw reads at Q25, called clones with MiXCR and kept productive beta chains. This sample lists 20,000 to 25,000 clones; approximately 31% were detected once. Of the sample, less than 15% falls within the top ten clones. No patient had received any treatment before thyroid surgery. Sequenced: blood. These receptors were taken from a female donor with papillary thyroid cancer or a benign thyroid nodule (not recorded which). Some clones in this sample may be carry-over from other donors' samples.

This clone was observed at least ten times. The V and J genes are TRBV4-3 and TRBJ2-1; 9 bases map to TRBD2. Trimming took 0 bases from V and 6 from J; bases not matched to a gene: 3. CDR1 and CDR2 (germline): LGHNA, YSLEER. The CDR3 contains 15 residues. CDR3 DNA sequence: TGCGCCAGCAGCCAAGATGGCGGGGGGGTCAATGAGCAGTTCTTC. Translation: CASSQDGGGVNEQFF.

At least ten counts were recorded for this clone. This chain links TRBV30 with TRBJ1-1; weak D call: TRBD1 (5 bases). Trimming took 3 bases from V and 10 from J, leaving 15 bases between them. The CDR3 covers 12 residues. The germline gives CDR1 GTSNPN, CDR2 SVGIG (reference sequence). In nucleotides, the CDR3 is TGTGCCTGGAGCAAACCGGGACGTCGAGCTTTCTTT. Its protein product is CAWSKPGRRAFF.

This sequence joins TRBV11-2 and TRBJ2-1, with 8 bases identical to TRBD2. The junction had 3 bases not matched to a gene; V was cut back by 1 base and J by 4 bases. Germline assignment: CDR1 SGHAT and CDR2 FQNNGV. This CDR3 comprises 15 residues. CDR3 DNA: TGTGCCAGCAGCTTAGGGGCTAGCGGGTACAATGAGCAGTTCTTC. It translates to CASSLGASGYNEQFF.

The chain links TRBV7-2 to TRBJ1-1; 7 bases match TRBD1. This CDR3 spans 15 amino acids. V trimming: 4 bases; J trimming: 3 bases; junction bases outside the gene matches: 8. Per the germline V gene, CDR1 is SGHTA and CDR2 is FQGNSA. The CDR3 reads CASSSPQGWYTEAFF. CDR3 sequence (DNA): TGTGCCAGCAGCTCGCCACAGGGGTGGTACACTGAAGCTTTCTTT.

This clone has a handful of counts. The chain recombines TRBV6-2 or TRBV6-3 with TRBJ2-7, with D possibly being TRBD2 (6 bases). Per the germline V gene, CDR1 is MNHEY and CDR2 is SVGEGT. V shed 0 bases and J shed 6 bases, with 12 bases lying between them. The CDR3 consists of 14 residues. The CDR3 DNA sequence: TGTGCCAGCAGTTACTCAGGGGTGGAGGGCGAGCAGTACTTC. It specifies CASSYSGVEGEQYF.

This clone was counted ten times or more. A much larger clone is a single base away; this may be a read error. The chain links TRBV20-1 to TRBJ1-1, with 7 bases aligning to TRBD1. Trimming at V came to 5 bases and at J to 8 bases, leaving 11 bases not matched to a gene. From germline, CDR1 is DFQATT and CDR2 SNEGSKA (reference sequence). CDR3 length: 13 residues. The CDR3 loop is CSAPPRGQLEAFF. The CDR3 DNA reads as TGCAGTGCTCCTCCCCGGGGACAGTTGGAAGCTTTCTTT.

This clone is a singleton in its sample. The chain couples TRBV18 to TRBJ2-1, with D perhaps matching TRBD1 or TRBD2 (6 bases each). The length of the CDR3 is 17 residues. The V gene's germline CDR1 is KGHSH and CDR2 LQKENI. Trimming left V 6 bases short and J 2 bases short, with 20 bases between. The CDR3 is CASSPWGEDSPYNEQFF. CDR3 sequence (DNA): TGTGCCAGCTCCCCCTGGGGGGAGGACAGTCCCTACAATGAGCAGTTCTTC.

This clone was picked up many times. A read error is possible here, since a much larger clone lies one base away. The chain couples TRBV11-2 to TRBJ2-7; D unclear. CDR3 length equals 14 residues. In germline, CDR1 is SGHAT, CDR2 FQNNGV. The CDR3 DNA reads as TGTGCCAGCAGCCAACCCGGGCAGACATACGAGCAGTGCTTC. It translates to CASSQPGQTYEQCF.

This clone came up a few times. The CDR3 DNA reads TGTGCCATCAGTGAGACCGCAGGGAGCTCCTATAATTCACCCCTCCACTTT. Translating it yields CAISETAGSSYNSPLHF. The chain combines TRBV10-3 with TRBJ1-6, with D possibly TRBD1 on 5 matching bases. The CDR3 is made up of 17 amino acids. V lost 2 bases, J lost 0 bases, and 11 bases lay in between. The germline CDR1 and CDR2 sequences are ENHRY and SYGVKD.

This clone was counted ten times or more. V gene TRBV6-1 combines with J gene TRBJ2-5, with 9 bases matching TRBD2. The CDR3 contains 14 residues. With V trimmed by 7 bases and J by 7 bases, 10 bases remained unmatched. Per germline, CDR1 MNHNS and CDR2 SASEGT. Here the CDR3 DNA reads TGTGCCAGCACTTCCACCGCGGGGGGGGGGACCCAGTACTTC. Protein product: CASTSTAGGGTQYF.

This clone was counted only a few times. CDR3 in DNA: TGTGCCACTACTAAGGATAGCGGGAGGGCCCACGAGCAGTACTTC. Translated, it gives CATTKDSGRAHEQYF. The rearrangement joins TRBV28 to TRBJ2-7, with 11 bases aligning to TRBD2. The CDR3 consists of 15 residues. V was clipped by 10 bases and J by 5 bases; unmatched bases: 13. Germline-derived CDR1 and CDR2 are MDHEN and SYDVKM.

The table lists this clone with many counts. V is TRBV19 and J is TRBJ2-1; either TRBD1 or TRBD2 may supply D (5 bases each). This CDR3 contains 12 residues. Germline CDR1 LNHDA, CDR2 SQIVND (reference sequence). Deletions cut 1 base from V and 10 bases from J, with 8 bases between. The CDR3 protein is CASSIGGYEQFF. CDR3 DNA sequence: TGTGCCAGTAGTATAGGGGGGTACGAGCAGTTCTTC.

The sample holds a few counts of this clone. The chain recombines TRBV28 with TRBJ2-7, with a possible D match to TRBD1 (5 bases). The V gene's germline CDR1 is MDHEN and CDR2 SYDVKM. V lost 3 bases to trimming and J lost 4 bases, with 13 bases between them. This CDR3 contains 14 residues. The CDR3 DNA follows: TGTGCCAGCAGTTTGAGGCAGGGTAATTACGAGCAGTACTTC. Translation gives CASSLRQGNYEQYF.

This clone was seen many times. This chain links TRBV30 with TRBJ1-1; the D is unclear. The germline V gene has CDR1 GTSNPN and CDR2 SVGIG (reference sequence). The CDR3 runs to 12 residues. The ends were cut back, 1 base at V and 3 bases at J, with 6 bases in the middle. CDR3 sequence: CAWSGGYTEAFF. CDR3 in DNA: TGTGCCTGGAGTGGAGGGTACACTGAAGCTTTCTTT.

This clone is medium-sized by share. This sequence joins TRBV4-1 and TRBJ2-3; TRBD1 matches 9 bases. The CDR3 is made up of 15 amino acids. Losses at the gene ends were 1 base for V and 6 bases for J; bases not matched to a gene: 5. CDR1 is MGHRA and CDR2 is YSYEKL in the germline V gene. CDR3 amino acids: CASSQVTGGADTQYF. Written as DNA, the CDR3 is TGCGCCAGCAGCCAAGTGACAGGGGGGGCCGATACGCAGTATTTT.

This clone was picked up a small number of times. One end of the junction fails to match germline, which may point to a read error. J is TRBJ1-1 and V is TRBV20-1; D call uncertain. Germline V gene lookup returns CDR1 DFQATT and CDR2 SNEGSKA (reference sequence). The CDR3 is 14 amino acids. The CDR3 spells CSARGGRFGTGAFF. The CDR3 coding sequence is TGCAGTGCTAGGGGCGGGAGGTTTGGTACTGGAGCTTTCTTT.

This clone was observed many times. The J gene is TRBJ1-1, the V gene TRBV20-1; weak D call: TRBD1 (6 bases). CDR1 and CDR2 from the germline V gene are DFQATT and SNEGSKA (reference sequence). This CDR3 has 15 amino acids. Trimming cost V 0 bases and J 4 bases, with 15 bases left between them. CDR3 sequence reads: CSARDLRQDPTEAFF. As DNA, the CDR3 is TGCAGTGCTAGAGATCTCCGACAGGACCCCACTGAAGCTTTCTTT.

This chain joins TRBV3-1 and TRBJ2-7; 9 bases line up with TRBD2. The CDR3 extends over 16 amino acids. CDR1 is LGHDT, CDR2 YNNKEL, per germline (reference sequence). With V trimmed by 4 bases and J by 1 base, 8 bases remained unmatched. The CDR3 DNA follows: TGTGCCAGCAGCCGGGGCTTAGCGGGGGTTTCCTACGAGCAGTACTTC. This codes for CASSRGLAGVSYEQYF.

This clone was seen only once. The chain has TRBV19 and TRBJ2-2, with 11 bases lining up with TRBD2. The CDR3 extends over 18 amino acids. The junction had 13 bases not matched to a gene; V was cut back by 7 bases and J by 3 bases. Germline values: CDR1 LNHDA, CDR2 SQIVND (reference sequence). The CDR3 region is CASKPHVGLADYTGELFF. The CDR3 DNA reads TGTGCCAGTAAACCTCATGTGGGACTAGCGGATTACACCGGGGAGCTGTTTTTT.

This clone is categorized as medium-sized. The V call is TRBV2, the J call TRBJ1-5; D call uncertain. Germline CDR1 and CDR2: SNHLY and FYNNEI. The CDR3 extends over 13 amino acids. V lost 5 bases, J lost 4 bases, and 9 bases lay in between. In nucleotides, the CDR3 is TGTGCCAGCAGTTCACGAGGAAATCAGCCCCAGCATTTT. This encodes CASSSRGNQPQHF. Full variable domain (remainder filled in from reference TRBV2 and TRBJ1-5): EPEVTQTPSHQVTQMGQEVILRCVPISNHLYFYWYRQILGQKVEFLVSFYNNEISEKSEIFDDQFSVERPDGSNFTLKIRSTKLEDSAMYFCASSSRGNQPQHFGDGTRLSIL.

A note on this clone: Mismatch with germline at one junction end may stem from a read error. J is TRBJ1-2 and V is TRBV19; D not certain. This CDR3 is built from 12 residues. Germline CDR1 is LNHDA and CDR2 is SQIVND (reference sequence). CDR3 sequence: CASSMVAIGCTF. Written as DNA, the CDR3 is TGTGCCAGTAGTATGGTAGCTATTGGCTGCACCTTC.

There are many counts of this clone. V is TRBV24-1 and J is TRBJ1-5; D gene uncertain. CDR1 and CDR2 (germline): KGHDR, SFDVKD. V lost 4 bases to trimming and J lost 5 bases, with 11 bases between them. The CDR3 length is 14 residues. The CDR3 sequence is CATSESTGYQPQHF. In nucleotides, the CDR3 is TGTGCCACCAGTGAATCGACCGGATATCAGCCCCAGCATTTT.